The clone carrying this TCR beta chain was picked up a small number of times. The antigen remains undetermined. Patients showing uncontrolled infection, other autoimmune disease, pregnancy or lactation were ineligible. The sample belongs to a study of T cells in Graves' hyperthyroidism and ophthalmopathy. Across the study: Staff took peripheral blood when the initial diagnosis was made, before any treatment began. Study results and limitations: Blood also carried most thyroid clonotypes expanded above 0.001.

Researchers amplified the TCR beta CDR3 regions from RNA transcripts. First-round RT-PCR targeting the TCR CDR3 was performed with the HTBI primer set. TCRdb called the multiplex PCR reads again in MiXCR, with one record for every CDR3 protein. The sample holds about 380,000 distinct CDR3 sequences, approximately 17% seen once. The V end lost 6 bases, the J end lost 0 bases, and 27 bases lay between the germline ends. The CDR3 length is 20 residues. CDR1 is MNHNS and CDR2 is SASEGT in the germline V gene. The sequence was obtained from a man between 18 and 29 years old with Graves' ophthalmopathy. Sample: blood. This chain connects TRBV6-1 to TRBJ1-3, with D maybe TRBD1 (5 bases). This CDR3 reads CASRPLPTDRISVSGNTIYF. The CDR3 nucleotides are TGTGCCAGCAGACCCTTACCGACCGACAGAATAAGTGTCTCTGGAAACACCATATATTTT.